This T cell receptor beta chain was sequenced in a study of tumor-infiltrating lymphocytes in primary liver carcinoma. This clonotype occurred a few times. What it binds is not known. CDR1 and CDR2 from the germline V gene are MDHEN and SYDVKM. The CDR3 contains 11 residues. The V and J ends lost 2 bases and 3 bases respectively, with 2 bases between them. From roughly 500 ng total RNA, TCR beta cDNA was generated with a primer in the constant region. Sequencing libraries for TCR beta derived from three nested multiplex PCR rounds that used slightly modified ARM-PCR. Use of TRBV1-TRBV30 forward primers with a C-beta reverse primer characterized the first two PCR rounds, which lasted ten to eleven cycles each. TCRdb redid the calling of the multiplex PCR reads with MiXCR, one entry per CDR3 protein. The sample records about 200,000 distinct CDR3 sequences, 65% being singletons. Unsorted whole blood supplied the blood RNA, and germline DNA was isolated too.

Study-wide points: In tumor-adjacent and tumor-blood pairs, overlap was lower than in tumor region pairs.

The TCR originated in an older woman with primary liver carcinoma and hepatitis B virus infection. The chain has TRBV28 and TRBJ2-7; the D is unclear. The sequencing input was peripheral blood. Here the CDR3 reads CASSLDYEQYF. CDR3 nucleotide sequence: TGTGCCAGCAGTTTAGACTACGAGCAGTACTTC.